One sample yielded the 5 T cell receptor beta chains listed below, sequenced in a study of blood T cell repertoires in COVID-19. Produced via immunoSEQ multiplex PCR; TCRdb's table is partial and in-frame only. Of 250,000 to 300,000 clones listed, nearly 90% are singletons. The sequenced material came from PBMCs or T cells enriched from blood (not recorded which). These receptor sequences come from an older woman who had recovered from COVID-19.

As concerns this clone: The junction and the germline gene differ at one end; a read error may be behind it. This CDR3 is CASSSRVAPSF. In DNA, the CDR3 is TGTGCCAGCAGCTCCAGGGTCGCCCCTTCCTTT. This rearrangement joins TRBV12-3 or TRBV12-4 to TRBJ1-3, with D possibly matching TRBD1 (5 bases). This CDR3 has 11 amino acids.

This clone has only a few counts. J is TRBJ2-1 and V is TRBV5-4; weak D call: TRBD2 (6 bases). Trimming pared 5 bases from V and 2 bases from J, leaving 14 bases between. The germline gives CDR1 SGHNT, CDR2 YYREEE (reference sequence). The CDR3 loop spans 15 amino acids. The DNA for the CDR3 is TGTGCCAGCAGTCTGGAGGGCCTAACCTACAATGAGCAGTTCTTC. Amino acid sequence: CASSLEGLTYNEQFF.

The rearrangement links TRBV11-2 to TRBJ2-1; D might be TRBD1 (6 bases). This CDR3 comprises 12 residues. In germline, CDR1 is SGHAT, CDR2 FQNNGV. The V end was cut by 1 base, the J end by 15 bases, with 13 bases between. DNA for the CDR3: TGTGCCAGCAGCTTAGTACAGGGTAGTCCGTTCTTC. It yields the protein CASSLVQGSPFF. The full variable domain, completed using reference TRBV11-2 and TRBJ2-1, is EAGVAQSPRYKIIEKRQSVAFWCNPISGHATLYWYQQILGQGPKLLIQFQNNGVVDDSQLPKDRFSAERLKGVDSTLKIQPAKLEDSAVYLCASSLVQGSPFFGPGTRLTVL.

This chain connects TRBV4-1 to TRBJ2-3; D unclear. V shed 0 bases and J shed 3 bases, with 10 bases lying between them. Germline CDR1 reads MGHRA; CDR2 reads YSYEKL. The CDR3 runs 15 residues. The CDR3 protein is CASSQEWAQTDTQYF. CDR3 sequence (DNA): TGCGCCAGCAGCCAAGAATGGGCCCAAACAGATACGCAGTATTTT.

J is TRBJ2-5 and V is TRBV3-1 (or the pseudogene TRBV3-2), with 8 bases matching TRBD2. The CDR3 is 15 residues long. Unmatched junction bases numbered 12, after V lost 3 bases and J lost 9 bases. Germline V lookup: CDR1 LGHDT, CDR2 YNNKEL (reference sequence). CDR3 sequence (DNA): TGTGCCAGCAGCCATCGAACGGGGGGGATCTGGGCCCAGTACTTC. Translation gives CASSHRTGGIWAQYF.